The rows below give T cell receptor beta chains drawn from one sample of a study of blood T cell repertoires in COVID-19. Profiling relied on immunoSEQ multiplex PCR, and the TCRdb table lists in-frame clones only, not all of them. Among around 140,000 clones listed, 84% were seen once. The sample was peripheral blood. These receptors came from a human donor in a cohort sampled during active COVID-19. Both conserved end residues are part of each CDR3. A D gene is named only where the DNA matches it firmly. Some rows have no size entry. The others give once, few or many, or a class for an expanded clone.

v_gene	abundance	j_gene	d_gene	CDR3aa	CDR3nt
TRBV18	.	TRBJ2-7	.	CASSPSTGNYEQYF	TGTGCCAGCTCACCCTCAACGGGAAACTACGAGCAGTACTTC
TRBV19	once	TRBJ1-5	TRBD1	CASSPGRGAGGQPQHF	TGTGCCAGTAGTCCGGGAAGGGGAGCAGGGGGTCAGCCCCAGCATTTT
TRBV14	.	TRBJ2-3	.	CASSQLTPEADTQYF	TGTGCCAGCAGCCAACTGACCCCTGAGGCAGATACGCAGTATTTT
TRBV5-1	few	TRBJ1-1	TRBD1	CASSLGQADTEAFF	TGCGCCAGCTCTTTAGGACAGGCAGACACTGAAGCTTTCTTT
TRBV9	.	TRBJ2-3	.	CASSVEGREPDTQYF	TGTGCCAGCAGCGTAGAAGGCAGGGAACCAGATACGCAGTATTTT
TRBV2	.	TRBJ2-5	TRBD1	CASSEDRGGETQYF	TGTGCCAGCAGTGAGGACAGGGGTGGAGAGACCCAGTACTTC
TRBV27	few	TRBJ1-6	TRBD1	CASSFMSTGRGQSPLHF	TGTGCCAGCAGTTTTATGTCGACAGGGAGAGGGCAGTCACCCCTCCACTTT
TRBV7-3	.	TRBJ2-5	TRBD2	CASSSLAGGPIETQYF	TGTGCCAGCAGCTCACTAGCGGGAGGGCCGATAGAGACCCAGTACTTC
TRBV10-2	.	TRBJ2-7	.	CASSEDSYIYEQYF	TGCGCCAGCAGTGAGGACAGTTATATCTACGAGCAGTACTTC
TRBV6-2/TRBV6-3	.	TRBJ1-1	.	CASSYLAGNTEAFF	TGTGCCAGCAGTTACTTGGCGGGGAACACTGAAGCTTTCTTT
TRBV7-2	.	TRBJ1-5	.	CASSLEALATGGQPQHF	TGTGCCAGCAGCTTAGAAGCGTTGGCGACAGGAGGTCAGCCCCAGCATTTT
TRBV5-1	.	TRBJ1-1	.	CASSSGLPESEAFF	TGCGCCAGCAGCTCGGGTCTCCCGGAATCTGAAGCTTTCTTT
TRBV16	.	TRBJ2-7	TRBD1	CASSLGDRGYEQYF	TGTGCCAGCAGCCTTGGGGACAGGGGCTACGAGCAGTACTTC
TRBV5-1	.	TRBJ2-3	TRBD2	CASSLGHLPGLALSDTQYF	TGCGCCAGCAGCTTGGGCCACCTCCCGGGACTAGCGCTATCAGATACGCAGTATTTT
TRBV6-6	few	TRBJ2-7	.	CATSRGMHEQYF	TGTGCCACCAGCAGGGGTATGCACGAGCAGTACTTC
TRBV13	.	TRBJ2-7	TRBD1	CASSLRGGTGVTEQYF	TGTGCCAGCAGCTTAAGAGGCGGGACAGGGGTGACCGAGCAGTACTTC